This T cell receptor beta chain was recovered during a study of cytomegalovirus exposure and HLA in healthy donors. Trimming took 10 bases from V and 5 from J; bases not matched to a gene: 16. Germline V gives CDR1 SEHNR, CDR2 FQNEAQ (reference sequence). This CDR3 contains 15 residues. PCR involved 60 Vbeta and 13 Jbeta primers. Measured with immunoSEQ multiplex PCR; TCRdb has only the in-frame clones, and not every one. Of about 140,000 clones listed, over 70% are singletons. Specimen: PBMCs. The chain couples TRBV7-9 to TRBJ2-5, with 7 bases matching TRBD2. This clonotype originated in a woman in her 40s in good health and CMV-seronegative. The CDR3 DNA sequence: TGTGCCACCATCGGGGCTAGCGGATTACCCGAGACCCAGTACTTC. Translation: CATIGASGLPETQYF.